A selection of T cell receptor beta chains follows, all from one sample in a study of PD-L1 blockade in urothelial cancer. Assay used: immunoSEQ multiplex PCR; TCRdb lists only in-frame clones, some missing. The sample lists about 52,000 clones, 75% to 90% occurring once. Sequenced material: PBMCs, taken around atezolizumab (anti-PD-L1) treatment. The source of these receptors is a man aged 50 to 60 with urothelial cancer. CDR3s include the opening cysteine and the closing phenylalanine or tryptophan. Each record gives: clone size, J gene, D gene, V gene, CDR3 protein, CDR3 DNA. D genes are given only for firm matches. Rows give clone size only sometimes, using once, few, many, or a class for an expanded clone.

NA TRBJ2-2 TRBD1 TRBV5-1 CASSQRTRGRGTGELFF TGCGCCAGCAGCCAAAGGACAAGGGGGCGCGGCACCGGGGAGCTGTTTTTT
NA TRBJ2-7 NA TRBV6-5 CASSPPSQGWEYF TGTGCCAGCAGTCCACCTAGTCAGGGTTGGGAGTACTTC
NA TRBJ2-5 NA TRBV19 CASSIPSGGAAETQYF TGTGCCAGTAGTATTCCCTCCGGAGGGGCAGCAGAGACCCAGTACTTC
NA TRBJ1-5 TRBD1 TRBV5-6 CASSLGGGTPPGPQHF TGTGCCAGCAGCTTGGGAGGGGGCACTCCCCCTGGGCCCCAGCATTTT
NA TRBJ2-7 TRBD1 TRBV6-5 CASSRAGQGYEQYF TGTGCCAGCAGTCGGGCGGGACAGGGTTACGAGCAGTACTTC
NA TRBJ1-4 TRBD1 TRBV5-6 CASSWRQGEEKLFF TGTGCCAGCAGCTGGAGACAGGGTGAAGAAAAACTGTTTTTT
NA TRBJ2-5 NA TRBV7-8 CASSLRTYQETQYF TGTGCCAGCAGCTTAAGGACATACCAAGAGACCCAGTACTTC
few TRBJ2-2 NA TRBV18 CASSPPTGRAGELFF TGTGCCAGCTCACCACCTACAGGGAGGGCCGGGGAGCTGTTTTTT
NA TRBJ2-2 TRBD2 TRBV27 CASSPGLVDTGELFF TGTGCCAGCAGTCCGGGACTAGTTGACACCGGGGAGCTGTTTTTT
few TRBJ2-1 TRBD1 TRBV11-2 CASSLDRGTGKSNEQFF TGTGCCAGCAGCTTAGATCGTGGGACAGGAAAGTCCAATGAGCAGTTCTTC
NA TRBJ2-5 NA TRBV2 CASSTVIQETQYF TGTGCCAGCTCGACAGTGATCCAAGAGACCCAGTACTTC
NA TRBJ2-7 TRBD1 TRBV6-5 CASREQGQEQYF TGTGCCAGCAGGGAACAGGGGCAAGAGCAGTACTTC
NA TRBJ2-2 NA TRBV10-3 CAIRPGLNTGELFF TGTGCCATCAGGCCAGGATTAAACACCGGGGAGCTGTTTTTT
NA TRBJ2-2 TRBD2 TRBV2 CASSGLSGGPLGTGELFF TGTGCCAGCAGTGGTTTAAGCGGGGGGCCTTTGGGCACCGGGGAGCTGTTTTTT
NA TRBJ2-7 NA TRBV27 CASSFSSSYEQYF TGTGCCAGCAGTTTTTCGAGCTCCTACGAGCAGTACTTC
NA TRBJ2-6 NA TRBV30 CAWKQGEYGANVLTF TGTGCCTGGAAACAGGGAGAGTATGGGGCCAACGTCCTGACTTTC
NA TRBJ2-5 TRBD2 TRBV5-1 CASSPAGTSSETQYF TGCGCCAGCAGCCCGGCCGGGACTAGCTCTGAGACCCAGTACTTC
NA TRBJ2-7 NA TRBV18 CASSPNSAYEQYF TGTGCCAGCTCACCAAACAGTGCCTACGAGCAGTACTTC
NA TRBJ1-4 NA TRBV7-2 CASSFSQSNRENEKLFF TGTGCCAGCAGCTTCTCTCAATCCAACAGGGAAAATGAAAAACTGTTTTTT
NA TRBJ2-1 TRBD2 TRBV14 CASSPIWGGSSYNEQFF TGTGCCAGCAGCCCGATATGGGGCGGGAGCTCCTACAATGAGCAGTTCTTC
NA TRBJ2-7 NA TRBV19 CASSFRPGWEQYF TGTGCCAGTAGTTTCCGACCCGGGTGGGAGCAGTACTTC
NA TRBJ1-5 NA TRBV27 CASRLTGLLQPQHF TGTGCCAGCAGGCTAACAGGTCTTCTTCAGCCCCAGCATTTT